The 20 T cell receptor beta chains reported below all come from one sample, sequenced in a study of T cell responses to AZD1222 COVID-19 vaccine. The protocol was immunoSEQ multiplex PCR, while the TCRdb copy is restricted to in-frame clones and leaves out a portion. In the table there are some 64,000 clones, about 88% of which are singletons. This sample comprised peripheral blood, obtained on day 0 of AZD1222 vaccination. Every receptor here comes from an adult in good health.

The V call is TRBV6-5, the J call TRBJ1-1; TRBD1 aligns across 7 bases. CDR1 is MNHEY and CDR2 is SVGAGI in the germline V gene. The CDR3 has 15 amino acids. V was pared by 7 bases and J by 1 base, with 9 bases of the junction left unmatched. In DNA form, the CDR3 reads TGTGCCAGCAATGCGGAGGGGGCGCAGAACACTGAAGCTTTCTTT. It yields the protein CASNAEGAQNTEAFF.

The V and J genes are TRBV6-2 or TRBV6-3 and TRBJ1-5; weak D call: TRBD1 (6 bases). Between the trimmed V and J ends, which lost 2 bases and 7 bases, there was a span of 9 bases. The CDR3 consists of 13 residues. Germline CDR1 reads MNHEY; CDR2 reads SVGEGT. CDR3 region: CASSYGGIQPQHF. The CDR3, as DNA: TGTGCCAGCAGTTACGGGGGCATCCAGCCCCAGCATTTT.

V and J are TRBV27 and TRBJ2-7; 7 bases map to TRBD2. The CDR3 runs 16 residues. CDR1 and CDR2 from the germline V gene are MNHEY and SMNVEV (reference sequence). Trimming removed 2 bases from V and 4 bases from J; junction bases left unmatched: 11. CDR3 DNA sequence: TGTGCCAGCAGTTTAGGGGCGGCGGGAGCGGGGTACGAGCAGTACTTC. This translates into CASSLGAAGAGYEQYF.

The V call is TRBV30, the J call TRBJ1-3; no clear D. Trimming took 0 bases from V and 0 from J, leaving 9 bases between them. The CDR3 loop spans 15 amino acids. Germline assignment: CDR1 GTSNPN and CDR2 SVGIG (reference sequence). As DNA, the CDR3 is TGTGCCTGGAGTGTAAACCTTTACTCTGGAAACACCATATATTTT. It specifies CAWSVNLYSGNTIYF.

V gene TRBV4-1 combines with J gene TRBJ2-1; 8 nucleotides match TRBD2. Unmatched junction bases numbered 11, after V lost 8 bases and J lost 2 bases. The length of the CDR3 is 16 residues. Germline V gives CDR1 MGHRA, CDR2 YSYEKL. CDR3 residues: CASALGAGDAYNEQFF. The CDR3 bases are TGCGCCAGCGCTCTGGGAGCGGGAGATGCCTACAATGAGCAGTTCTTC.

The chain links TRBV2 to TRBJ2-3; 11 bases map to TRBD2. Looked up from germline, CDR1 is SNHLY and CDR2 is FYNNEI. With V trimmed by 6 bases and J by 2 bases, 10 bases remained unmatched. The CDR3 loop spans 17 amino acids. The CDR3 sequence: CASSGPRLAGPTDTQYF. CDR3 nucleotide sequence: TGTGCCAGCAGCGGACCCCGACTAGCGGGGCCCACAGATACGCAGTATTTT.

This clone was seen a handful of times. One end of the junction does not line up with germline, which may come from a read error. The chain has TRBV7-7 and TRBJ2-2; 8 nucleotides match TRBD1. The germline V gene encodes CDR1 SSHAT and CDR2 FNYEAQ (reference sequence). The CDR3 spans 15 residues. The CDR3 region has the DNA TGTGCTAGCAGCCCCGGGACAGGAGGCACCGGGGAGCTGTTTTTT. It translates to CASSPGTGGTGELFF.

The V gene is TRBV19, the J gene TRBJ2-3, with TRBD2 as a possible D gene (6 bases). In germline, CDR1 is LNHDA, CDR2 SQIVND (reference sequence). The CDR3 totals 13 residues. V dropped 6 bases and J dropped 1 base, with 8 bases sitting between them. The CDR3 reads CASRRGGTDTQYF. CDR3 nucleotides: TGTGCCAGTAGGCGCGGGGGCACAGATACGCAGTATTTT.

The count of this clone is one. The genes are TRBV6-5 and TRBJ1-2; TRBD1 agrees at 8 bases. Trimming took 2 bases from V and 6 from J; bases not matched to a gene: 5. The CDR3 is 14 amino acids. The germline V gene encodes CDR1 MNHEY and CDR2 SVGAGI. CDR3 DNA sequence: TGTGCCAGCAGTTACCCAGGGACAGGCAATGGCTACACCTTC. As protein: CASSYPGTGNGYTF.

The chain combines TRBV28 with TRBJ2-1; no reliable D call. The CDR3 runs to 14 residues. Germline CDR1 and CDR2: MDHEN and SYDVKM. V lost 4 bases and J 2 bases, leaving 9 bases between the germline ends. The CDR3 DNA follows: TGTGCCAGCAGTTCAACACCTACCTACAATGAGCAGTTCTTC. This codes for CASSSTPTYNEQFF.

V usage is TRBV3-1 (or the pseudogene TRBV3-2) and J usage is TRBJ2-2; the D is unclear. Trimming took 2 bases from V and 3 from J, leaving 10 bases between them. Germline loops: CDR1 LGHDT, CDR2 YNNKEL (reference sequence). The CDR3 loop spans 15 amino acids. The chain's CDR3 is CASSQRAGDTGELFF. The CDR3 region has the DNA TGTGCCAGCAGCCAACGGGCAGGCGACACCGGGGAGCTGTTTTTT.

The CDR3 spells CASSGLDEQYF. The CDR3 DNA sequence: TGTGCCAGCAGCGGGCTGGATGAGCAGTACTTC. The rearrangement uses TRBV3-1 (or the pseudogene TRBV3-2) and TRBJ2-7, with no clear D. The CDR3 has 11 amino acids. CDR1 and CDR2 (germline): LGHDT, YNNKEL (reference sequence). V lost 5 bases and J lost 7, with 9 bases in between.

The gene calls are TRBV15 and TRBJ1-5, with D perhaps TRBD1 (6 bases). V lost 3 bases and J 2 bases, leaving 14 bases between the germline ends. The CDR3 is 16 amino acids. In germline, CDR1 is LNHNV, CDR2 YYDKDF (reference sequence). The CDR3 coding sequence is TGTGCCACCAGCAGTATAGGGGGAGGGGGCAATCAGCCCCAGCATTTT. The encoded protein is CATSSIGGGGNQPQHF.

The chain joins TRBV5-4 to TRBJ1-1; the D is unclear. CDR3 size: 16 residues. V was cut by 4 bases and J by 1 base, with 17 bases left in between. The germline gives CDR1 SGHNT, CDR2 YYREEE (reference sequence). CDR3 loop: CASSPHGAGSNTEAFF. DNA of the CDR3: TGTGCCAGCAGCCCGCATGGTGCGGGGTCGAACACTGAAGCTTTCTTT.

The chain has TRBV7-8 and TRBJ1-1; no definite D call. Germline V gene data show CDR1 as SGHVS and CDR2 as FQNEAQ. The CDR3 spans 12 residues. The germline V and J ends were trimmed by 5 bases and 7 bases, with 11 bases remaining between them. CDR3 sequence reads: CASSPDWDEAFF. The DNA of the CDR3 is TGTGCCAGCAGCCCGGACTGGGATGAAGCTTTCTTT.

Comment on this clone: A read error is possible here, since a much larger clone lies one base away. The same CDR3 arises from other DNA sequences in this sample as well. The chain has TRBV12-3 or TRBV12-4 and TRBJ1-2; a possible D gene is TRBD1 (6 bases). This CDR3 is built from 13 residues. V was trimmed by 9 bases and J by 8 bases, leaving 19 bases between them. CDR3 nucleotide sequence: TGTGCCAGGGGCCTGGGGGGGGCGCGGGGCTACACCTTC. This encodes CARGLGGARGYTF.

The chain carries TRBV18 and TRBJ1-4; D perhaps matches TRBD1 (6 bases). The CDR3 is made up of 15 amino acids. V was trimmed by 1 base and J by 4 bases, leaving 10 bases between them. The germline gives CDR1 KGHSH, CDR2 LQKENI. The CDR3 nucleotides are TGTGCCAGCTCACCACGGGGGGCTCTTAATGAAAAACTGTTTTTT. It translates to CASSPRGALNEKLFF.

In its sample, this clone was seen once. This rearrangement joins TRBV6-2 or TRBV6-3 to TRBJ2-7; no clear D gene. The V gene lost 0 bases and the J gene lost 4 bases, with 4 bases spanning the gap. Germline assignment: CDR1 MNHEY and CDR2 SVGEGT. The CDR3 consists of 12 residues. The CDR3 DNA reads TGTGCCAGCAGTTACTCGATTTACGAGCAGTACTTC. Translating gives CASSYSIYEQYF.

V is TRBV6-5 and J is TRBJ2-1; maybe TRBD2 (6 bases). The CDR3 is 15 residues long. Trimming removed 8 bases at V and 3 bases at J, with 17 bases between. CDR1 and CDR2 from the germline V gene are MNHEY and SVGAGI. The CDR3 DNA sequence: TGTGCCAGCGGCCGAAGGGACTCGGACTACAATGAGCAGTTCTTC. This translates into CASGRRDSDYNEQFF.

The V gene is TRBV18, the J gene TRBJ1-3; D ambiguous. This CDR3 comprises 13 residues. The germline CDR1 and CDR2 sequences are KGHSH and LQKENI. With 6 bases removed from V and 4 bases from J, the gap between germline ends came to 10 bases. CDR3 region: CASSNLEGNTIYF. The CDR3, as DNA: TGTGCCAGCTCCAACCTCGAAGGAAACACCATATATTTT.